Below are 18 T cell receptor beta chains sequenced from a single sample in a study of T cell responses to AZD1222 COVID-19 vaccine. TCRdb keeps only in-frame clones here, not all; method: immunoSEQ multiplex PCR. The sample includes about 88,000 clones, approximately 90% of them seen just once. The sample in question was peripheral blood, obtained 28 days after the second AZD1222 dose. The source is an adult who received the AZD1222 COVID-19 vaccine.

The chain recombines TRBV9 with TRBJ1-6; D call uncertain. V lost 0 bases and J 3 bases, leaving 7 bases between the germline ends. Germline assignment: CDR1 SGDLS and CDR2 YYNGEE. The CDR3 has 15 residues. CDR3 nucleotides: TGTGCCAGCAGCGTAGTGGCAGGCTATAATTCACCCCTCCACTTT. Its translation is CASSVVAGYNSPLHF.

V is TRBV7-9 and J is TRBJ2-7; weak D call: TRBD2 (7 bases). CDR3 length equals 16 residues. From germline, CDR1 is SEHNR and CDR2 FQNEAQ (reference sequence). V gave up 2 bases and J gave up 2 bases, with 16 bases separating them. CDR3 bases: TGTGCCAGCAGCTTACTGGGCGGAGGGGGGGCCTACGAGCAGTACTTC. Its translation is CASSLLGGGGAYEQYF.

The count of this clone is one. The chain uses TRBV20-1 and TRBJ1-2, with D unclear. CDR3 length: 13 residues. V gave up 3 bases and J gave up 7 bases, with 15 bases separating them. Germline values: CDR1 DFQATT, CDR2 SNEGSKA (reference sequence). CDR3 sequence: CSASEAAGSGYTF. As DNA, the CDR3 is TGCAGTGCTAGTGAAGCGGCGGGGAGTGGCTACACCTTC.

This chain joins TRBV19 and TRBJ2-3; 9 bases are shared with TRBD2. Per germline, CDR1 LNHDA and CDR2 SQIVND (reference sequence). CDR3 length equals 15 residues. The V gene end was trimmed by 0 bases and the J gene end by 6 bases; junction bases not matched to a gene: 4. CDR3 coding DNA: TGTGCCAGTAGTATAGAGCGGGGGGGCCGGGATACGCAGTATTTT. Translated, it gives CASSIERGGRDTQYF.

V usage is TRBV7-8 and J usage is TRBJ1-1; D not certain. Germline lookup yields CDR1 SGHVS and CDR2 FQNEAQ. This CDR3 has 16 amino acids. V lost 0 bases and J 0 bases, leaving 11 bases between the germline ends. The CDR3 bases are TGTGCCAGCAGCTTAGCGCGGGGAGGCATGAACACTGAAGCTTTCTTT. It encodes CASSLARGGMNTEAFF. Combining the CDR3 with reference TRBV7-8 and TRBJ1-1 gives the whole variable domain GAGVSQSPRYKVAKRGQDVALRCDPISGHVSLFWYQQALGQGPEFLTYFQNEAQLDKSGLPSDRFFAERPEGSVSTLKIQRTQQEDSAVYLCASSLARGGMNTEAFFGQGTRLTVV.

The chain links TRBV6-6 to TRBJ1-2; D call uncertain. The CDR3 loop spans 16 amino acids. Germline CDR1 reads MNHNY; CDR2 reads SVGAGI (reference sequence). Trimming took 0 bases from V and 4 from J, leaving 15 bases between them. CDR3 sequence: CASSYSVVEPIYGYTF. The CDR3 DNA sequence: TGTGCCAGCAGTTACTCCGTGGTGGAGCCTATCTATGGCTACACCTTC.

The J gene is TRBJ2-3, the V gene TRBV9; weak D call: TRBD1 (6 bases). The CDR3 is made up of 16 amino acids. Germline CDR1 is SGDLS and CDR2 is YYNGEE. V was pared by 3 bases and J by 0 bases, with 14 bases between. DNA for the CDR3: TGTGCCAGCAGCGCAAGACTGGGGGCAAGCACAGATACGCAGTATTTT. It encodes CASSARLGASTDTQYF.

This clone was recorded only once. This sequence joins TRBV5-1 and TRBJ1-2, with a possible D match to TRBD1 (6 bases). Looked up from germline, CDR1 is SGHRS and CDR2 is YFSETQ. V lost 2 bases and J 4 bases, leaving 9 bases between the germline ends. The CDR3 is made up of 13 amino acids. This chain's CDR3 is CASSFQGSYGYTF. In DNA form, the CDR3 reads TGCGCCAGCAGCTTTCAGGGGTCCTATGGCTACACCTTC.

The V and J genes are TRBV9 and TRBJ2-3; D uncertain. Germline CDR1 is SGDLS and CDR2 is YYNGEE. The CDR3 is made up of 14 amino acids. V was clipped by 0 bases and J by 0 bases, with 5 bases between them. In DNA, the CDR3 is TGTGCCAGCAGCGTAGATCTTAGCACAGATACGCAGTATTTT. This encodes CASSVDLSTDTQYF.

The rearrangement uses TRBV19 and TRBJ1-2, with 8 bases fitting TRBD1. Germline V CDR1 and CDR2: LNHDA, SQIVND (reference sequence). The CDR3 has 14 amino acids. V trimming: 1 base; J trimming: 6 bases; junction bases outside the gene matches: 4. CDR3 protein: CASSIASGGNGYTF. CDR3 DNA: TGTGCCAGTAGTATAGCCTCAGGGGGCAATGGCTACACCTTC.

The chain carries TRBV2 and TRBJ1-1; D gene uncertain. This CDR3 contains 11 residues. V was pared by 5 bases and J by 2 bases, with 3 bases between. Germline loops: CDR1 SNHLY, CDR2 FYNNEI. The CDR3 bases are TGTGCCAGCAGTCCCAACACTGAAGCTTTCTTT. Translation gives CASSPNTEAFF.

V usage is TRBV18 and J usage is TRBJ1-2; D gene unclear. Trimming removed 5 bases from V and 4 bases from J, with 11 bases in between. CDR3 length equals 13 residues. Germline V gene lookup returns CDR1 KGHSH and CDR2 LQKENI. CDR3 amino acids: CASSSDPSYGYTF. The CDR3 DNA sequence: TGTGCCAGCTCATCCGACCCTTCCTATGGCTACACCTTC.

The gene calls are TRBV9 and TRBJ1-3; D remains unclear. From germline, CDR1 is SGDLS and CDR2 YYNGEE. There are 15 residues in the CDR3. V lost 0 bases and J lost 0, with 7 bases in between. The CDR3: CASSVGSDSGNTIYF. The DNA for the CDR3 is TGTGCCAGCAGCGTAGGGTCGGACTCTGGAAACACCATATATTTT.

This chain uses TRBV19 with TRBJ2-2; 10 bases are shared with TRBD2. Trimming took 3 bases from V and 3 from J; bases not matched to a gene: 7. Per the germline V gene, CDR1 is LNHDA and CDR2 is SQIVND (reference sequence). The CDR3 is 17 amino acids. This CDR3 is CASSINSGGAYTGELFF. CDR3 sequence (DNA): TGTGCCAGTAGTATTAACAGCGGGGGGGCCTACACCGGGGAGCTGTTTTTT.

The J gene is TRBJ2-7, the V gene TRBV30; 7 positions match TRBD1. Germline V gene lookup returns CDR1 GTSNPN and CDR2 SVGIG (reference sequence). With V trimmed by 1 base and J by 5 bases, 2 bases remained unmatched. CDR3 length equals 12 residues. CDR3 in amino acids: CAWSAQGDEQYF. The CDR3 DNA reads TGTGCCTGGAGTGCTCAGGGGGACGAGCAGTACTTC.

This chain uses TRBV6-5 with TRBJ1-1, with a tentative D call TRBD1 (6 bases). V lost 5 bases and J 1 base, leaving 11 bases between the germline ends. The V gene's germline CDR1 is MNHEY and CDR2 SVGAGI. The CDR3 loop spans 14 amino acids. CDR3 amino acids: CASSPPGQNTEAFF. CDR3 in DNA: TGTGCCAGCAGTCCCCCGGGACAGAACACTGAAGCTTTCTTT.

The chain is built from TRBV10-3 and TRBJ1-1, with D perhaps matching TRBD1 (6 bases). Germline CDR1 and CDR2: ENHRY and SYGVKD. V was cut by 0 bases and J by 5 bases, with 10 bases left in between. This CDR3 has 14 amino acids. CDR3 nucleotides: TGTGCCATCAGTGAGTCGAACAGGGCAACTGAAGCTTTCTTT. Translated, it gives CAISESNRATEAFF.

This rearrangement joins TRBV6-2 or TRBV6-3 to TRBJ1-1, with 9 bases identical to TRBD1. Looked up from germline, CDR1 is MNHEY and CDR2 is SVGEGT. CDR3 length equals 13 residues. J was trimmed by 4 bases and V by 6 bases; bases with no gene match: 3. The CDR3 DNA is TGTGCCAGCAGCCGGGACAGGGTCACTGAAGCTTTCTTT. Its translation is CASSRDRVTEAFF.